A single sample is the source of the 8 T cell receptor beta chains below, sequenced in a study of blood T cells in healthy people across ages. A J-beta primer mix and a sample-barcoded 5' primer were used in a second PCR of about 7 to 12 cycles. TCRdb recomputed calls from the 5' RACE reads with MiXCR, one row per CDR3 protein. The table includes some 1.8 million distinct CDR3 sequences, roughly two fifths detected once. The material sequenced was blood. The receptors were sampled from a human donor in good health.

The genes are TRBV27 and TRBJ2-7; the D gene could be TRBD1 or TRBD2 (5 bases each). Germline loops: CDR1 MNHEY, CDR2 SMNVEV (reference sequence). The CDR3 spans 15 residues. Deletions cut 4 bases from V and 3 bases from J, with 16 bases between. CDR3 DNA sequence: TGTGCCAGCAGTTCGGGGCAAATGAAGAACTACGAGCAGTACTTC. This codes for CASSSGQMKNYEQYF.

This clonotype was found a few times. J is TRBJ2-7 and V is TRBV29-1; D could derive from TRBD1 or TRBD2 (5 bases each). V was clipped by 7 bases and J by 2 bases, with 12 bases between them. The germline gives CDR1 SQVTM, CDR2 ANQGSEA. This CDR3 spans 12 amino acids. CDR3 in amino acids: CSAWDGTYEQYF. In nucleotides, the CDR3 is TGCAGCGCCTGGGACGGGACCTACGAGCAGTACTTC.

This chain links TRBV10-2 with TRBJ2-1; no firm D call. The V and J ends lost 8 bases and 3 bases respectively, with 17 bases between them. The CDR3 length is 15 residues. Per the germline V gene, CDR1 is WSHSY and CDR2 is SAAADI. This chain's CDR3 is CASQLTPNLYNEQFF. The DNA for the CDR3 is TGCGCCAGCCAACTAACTCCTAACCTCTACAATGAGCAGTTCTTC.

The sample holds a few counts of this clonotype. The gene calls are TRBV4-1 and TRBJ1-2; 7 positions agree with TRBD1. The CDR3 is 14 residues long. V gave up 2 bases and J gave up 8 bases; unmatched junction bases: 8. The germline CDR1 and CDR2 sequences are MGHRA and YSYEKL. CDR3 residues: CASSQPRDSGGYTF. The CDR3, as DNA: TGCGCCAGCAGCCAACCTAGGGACAGCGGCGGCTACACCTTC.

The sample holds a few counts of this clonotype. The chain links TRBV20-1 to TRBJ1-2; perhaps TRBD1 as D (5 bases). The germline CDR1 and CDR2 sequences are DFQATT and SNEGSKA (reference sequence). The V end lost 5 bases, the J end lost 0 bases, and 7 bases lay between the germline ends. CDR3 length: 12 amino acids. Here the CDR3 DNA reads TGCAGTGCTTGGACATCTAACTATGGCTACACCTTC. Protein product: CSAWTSNYGYTF.

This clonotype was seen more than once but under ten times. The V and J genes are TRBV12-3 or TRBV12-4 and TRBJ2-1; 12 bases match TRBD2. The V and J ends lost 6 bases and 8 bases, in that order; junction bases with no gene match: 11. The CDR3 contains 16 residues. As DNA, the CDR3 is TGTGCCAGCAGCCCTTCTAGCGGGGGGGCTTTCTATGAGCAGTTCTTC. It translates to CASSPSSGGAFYEQFF.

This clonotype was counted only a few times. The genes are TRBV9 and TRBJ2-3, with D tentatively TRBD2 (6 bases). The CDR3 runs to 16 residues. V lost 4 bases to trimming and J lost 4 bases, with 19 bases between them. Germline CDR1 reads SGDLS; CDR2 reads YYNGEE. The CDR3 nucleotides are TGTGCCAGCAGCTACCGGTCGGGGACTGGCGCAGATACGCAGTATTTT. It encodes CASSYRSGTGADTQYF.

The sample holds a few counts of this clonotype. The CDR3: CASRGETGGAYEQYF. CDR3 DNA sequence: TGTGCCAGCAGGGGGGAGACAGGGGGCGCATACGAGCAGTACTTC. This sequence joins TRBV7-2 and TRBJ2-7; 10 bases align to TRBD1. Germline assignment: CDR1 SGHTA and CDR2 FQGNSA. The CDR3 covers 15 residues. V lost 6 bases and J lost 4; bases outside the gene matches: 9.